This entry lists 15 T cell receptor beta chains sequenced from one sample in a study of cytomegalovirus exposure and HLA in healthy donors. Generated by immunoSEQ multiplex PCR, the TCRdb table keeps only in-frame clones and is missing some. Of some 98,000 clones detected, approximately 90% appear once; the ten largest clones hold roughly 3.7%. The sequencing sample was made of PBMCs. Every receptor here comes from a woman under 40 in good health and CMV-seronegative.

This chain joins TRBV4-3 and TRBJ2-7; D possibly corresponds to TRBD1 (6 bases). The CDR3 is 15 residues long. The germline V gene encodes CDR1 LGHNA and CDR2 YSLEER. Trimming pared 0 bases from V and 0 bases from J, leaving 9 bases between. Here the CDR3 reads CASSQDRGSSYEQYF. The CDR3 nucleotides read TGCGCCAGCAGCCAAGACAGGGGAAGCTCCTACGAGCAGTACTTC.

This rearrangement joins TRBV18 to TRBJ2-3; TRBD1 agrees at 7 bases. CDR1 KGHSH and CDR2 LQKENI come from the germline V gene. V was clipped by 8 bases and J by 0 bases; unmatched bases: 8. The CDR3 covers 15 residues. Here the CDR3 reads CASTGTGASTDTQYF. The CDR3 DNA reads TGTGCCAGCACCGGAACAGGGGCCAGCACAGATACGCAGTATTTT.

V usage is TRBV5-1 and J usage is TRBJ1-2; TRBD1 matches 9 bases. Germline V CDR1 and CDR2: SGHRS, YFSETQ. V shed 0 bases, J shed 6 bases, and the junction held 3 bases outside the gene matches. The CDR3 loop spans 14 amino acids. CDR3 amino acids: CASSLDRGHNGYTF. The DNA of the CDR3 is TGCGCCAGCAGCTTGGACAGGGGGCATAATGGCTACACCTTC. The variable domain in full, with the rest retrieved from reference TRBV5-1 and TRBJ1-2, is KAGVTQTPRYLIKTRGQQVTLSCSPISGHRSVSWYQQTPGQGLQFLFEYFSETQRNKGNFPGRFSGRQFSNSRSEMNVSTLELGDSALYLCASSLDRGHNGYTFGSGTRLTVV.

The chain joins TRBV4-2 to TRBJ2-1; D is unclear. V lost 4 bases to trimming and J lost 6 bases, with 7 bases between them. The CDR3 length is 12 residues. Germline V CDR1 and CDR2: LGHNA, YNFKEQ. In nucleotides, the CDR3 is TGTGCCAGCAGCCCACCTAGCAATGAGCAGTTCTTC. This gives the protein CASSPPSNEQFF.

With regard to this clone: A read error may produce the germline difference seen at one junction end. J is TRBJ2-7 and V is TRBV25-1; a possible D gene is TRBD1 (5 bases). Germline V gives CDR1 MGHDK, CDR2 SYGVNS. The CDR3 is 12 amino acids. CDR3 sequence (DNA): TGTGCCAGCACCAGAGGAACAGGCCTTAAGGACTTC. This gives the protein CASTRGTGLKDF.

J is TRBJ1-4 and V is TRBV2, with D perhaps matching TRBD1 (6 bases). This CDR3 comprises 15 residues. Germline CDR1 is SNHLY and CDR2 is FYNNEI. The ends were cut back, 5 bases at V and 3 bases at J, with 13 bases in the middle. CDR3 region: CASSKTGTSNEKLFF. CDR3 DNA sequence: TGTGCCAGCAGTAAGACAGGCACCTCTAATGAAAAACTGTTTTTT.

This chain links TRBV6-1 with TRBJ1-3; D gene uncertain. CDR1 MNHNS and CDR2 SASEGT come from the germline V gene. Trimming took off 8 bases at V and 0 bases at J, with 11 bases between the two ends. CDR3 length: 14 residues. The CDR3 sequence: CASRMASSGNTIYF. CDR3 DNA: TGTGCCAGCCGTATGGCCTCCTCTGGAAACACCATATATTTT.

The gene calls are TRBV6-5 and TRBJ2-1; a weak D match, TRBD2 (6 bases). Germline V gene sequence: CDR1 MNHEY, CDR2 SVGAGI. Trimming pared 5 bases from V and 1 base from J, leaving 9 bases between. The CDR3 length is 14 residues. CDR3 in amino acids: CASSTGRSYNEQFF. CDR3 in DNA: TGTGCCAGCAGTACCGGGAGATCCTACAATGAGCAGTTCTTC.

This sequence joins TRBV9 and TRBJ2-3, with 7 bases that match TRBD1. In germline, CDR1 is SGDLS, CDR2 YYNGEE. The V segment lost 3 bases and the J segment 3 bases; nucleotides outside the gene matches: 7. This CDR3 spans 15 amino acids. DNA of the CDR3: TGTGCCAGCAGCGGAACAGGGGTGAGGACAGATACGCAGTATTTT. Translation: CASSGTGVRTDTQYF.

The V and J genes are TRBV7-2 and TRBJ2-3, with no clear D. CDR1 and CDR2 (germline): SGHTA, FQGNSA. Trimming took 0 bases from V and 5 from J, leaving 6 bases between them. The CDR3 is 13 residues long. In DNA form, the CDR3 reads TGTGCCAGCAGCTTAGCTCTAGGAGATACGCAGTATTTT. This translates into CASSLALGDTQYF.

This chain connects TRBV29-1 to TRBJ1-1, with 8 nucleotides matching TRBD1. Germline V gene data show CDR1 as SQVTM and CDR2 as ANQGSEA. Trimming cost V 4 bases and J 5 bases; bases outside gene matches: 15. The CDR3 spans 16 residues. The CDR3 is CSVVRGTGTLRTEAFF. The CDR3 coding sequence is TGCAGCGTTGTAAGAGGGACAGGAACTTTGCGAACTGAAGCTTTCTTT.

V is TRBV9 and J is TRBJ2-7; 8 nucleotides agree with TRBD2. This CDR3 has 16 amino acids. V lost 4 bases, J lost 2 bases, and 11 bases stayed unmatched. The germline V gene has CDR1 SGDLS and CDR2 YYNGEE. The CDR3 bases are TGTGCCAGCAGCCCTCGGCCCACTAGCGGTACCTACGAGCAGTACTTC. The encoded protein is CASSPRPTSGTYEQYF.

V gene TRBV6-5 combines with J gene TRBJ2-7; 7 bases agree with TRBD1. The V and J ends lost 6 bases and 7 bases, in that order; junction bases with no gene match: 15. Looked up from germline, CDR1 is MNHEY and CDR2 is SVGAGI. The CDR3 is made up of 15 amino acids. The CDR3 loop is CASRARGQQLREQYF. The CDR3 nucleotides read TGTGCCAGCAGAGCGAGGGGGCAACAACTACGAGAGCAGTACTTC.

This sequence joins TRBV7-2 and TRBJ2-1, with a weak D call TRBD2 (5 bases). Per germline, CDR1 SGHTA and CDR2 FQGNSA. Trimming stripped 3 bases from V and 10 bases from J, with 10 bases between. This CDR3 has 12 amino acids. CDR3 sequence: CASSFGLWEQFF. CDR3 DNA: TGTGCCAGCAGCTTCGGACTCTGGGAGCAGTTCTTC.

This clone was observed once. The chain is built from TRBV6-1 and TRBJ2-5; TRBD1 aligns across 9 bases. V was clipped by 7 bases and J by 5 bases; unmatched bases: 11. The CDR3 consists of 15 residues. From germline, CDR1 is MNHNS and CDR2 SASEGT. This CDR3 reads CASNPLTGGLETQYF. DNA of the CDR3: TGTGCCAGCAATCCTCTCACAGGGGGCTTGGAGACCCAGTACTTC.